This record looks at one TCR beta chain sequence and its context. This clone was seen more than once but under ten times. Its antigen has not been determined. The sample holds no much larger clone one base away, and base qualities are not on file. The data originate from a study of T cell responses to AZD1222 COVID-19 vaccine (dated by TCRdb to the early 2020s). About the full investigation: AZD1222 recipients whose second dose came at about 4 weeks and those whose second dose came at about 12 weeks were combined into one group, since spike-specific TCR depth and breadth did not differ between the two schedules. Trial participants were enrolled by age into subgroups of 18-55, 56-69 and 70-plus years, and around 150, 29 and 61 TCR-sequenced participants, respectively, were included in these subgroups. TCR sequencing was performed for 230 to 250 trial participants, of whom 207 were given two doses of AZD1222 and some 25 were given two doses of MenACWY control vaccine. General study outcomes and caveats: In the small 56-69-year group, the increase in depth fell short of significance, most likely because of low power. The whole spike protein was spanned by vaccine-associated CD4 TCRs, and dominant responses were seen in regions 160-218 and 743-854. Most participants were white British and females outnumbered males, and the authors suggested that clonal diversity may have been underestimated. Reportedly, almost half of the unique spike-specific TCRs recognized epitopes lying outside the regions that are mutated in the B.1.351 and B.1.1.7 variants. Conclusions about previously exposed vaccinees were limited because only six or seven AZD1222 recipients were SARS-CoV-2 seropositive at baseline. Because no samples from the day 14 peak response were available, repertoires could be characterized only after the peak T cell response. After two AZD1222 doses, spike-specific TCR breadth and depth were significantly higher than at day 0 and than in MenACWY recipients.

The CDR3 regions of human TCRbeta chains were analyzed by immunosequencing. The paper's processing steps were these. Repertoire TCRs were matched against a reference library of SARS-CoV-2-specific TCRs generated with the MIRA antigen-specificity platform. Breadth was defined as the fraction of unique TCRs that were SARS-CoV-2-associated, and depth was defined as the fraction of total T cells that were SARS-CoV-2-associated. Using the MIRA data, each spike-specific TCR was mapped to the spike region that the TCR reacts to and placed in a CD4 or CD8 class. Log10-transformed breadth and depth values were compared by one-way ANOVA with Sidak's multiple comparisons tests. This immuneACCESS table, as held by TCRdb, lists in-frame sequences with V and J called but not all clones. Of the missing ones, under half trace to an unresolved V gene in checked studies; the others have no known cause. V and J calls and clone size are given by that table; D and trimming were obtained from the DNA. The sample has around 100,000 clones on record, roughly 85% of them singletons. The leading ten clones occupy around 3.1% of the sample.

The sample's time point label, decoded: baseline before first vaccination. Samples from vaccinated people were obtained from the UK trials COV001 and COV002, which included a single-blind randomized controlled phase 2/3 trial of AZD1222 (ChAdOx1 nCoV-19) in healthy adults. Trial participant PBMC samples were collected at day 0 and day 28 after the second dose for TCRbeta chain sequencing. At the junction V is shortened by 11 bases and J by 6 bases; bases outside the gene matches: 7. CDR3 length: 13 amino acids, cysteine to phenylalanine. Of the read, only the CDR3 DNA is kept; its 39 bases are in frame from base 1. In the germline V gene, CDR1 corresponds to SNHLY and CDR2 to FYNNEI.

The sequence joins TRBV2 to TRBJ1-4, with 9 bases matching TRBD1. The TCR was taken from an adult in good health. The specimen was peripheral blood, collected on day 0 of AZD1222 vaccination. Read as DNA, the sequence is TGTGCCGGGGGACAGGGAGGGTATGAAAAACTGTTTTTT. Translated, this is CAGGQGGYEKLFF.